Described below is a single T cell receptor beta chain sequence and its context. Sequencing was performed with immunoSEQ multiplex PCR; in TCRdb, only in-frame clones are kept and a portion is missing. The table lists about 170,000 clones, 88% of them singletons. The data originate from a study of blood T cell repertoires in COVID-19. As for the study in general: Sites in the United States, Italy and Spain provided acute and convalescent COVID-19 samples.

CDR1 is ENHRY, CDR2 SYGVKD, per germline. The ends were cut back, 0 bases at V and 7 bases at J, with 10 bases in the middle. This CDR3 is 15 amino acids long. The sequencing input was peripheral blood. This chain uses TRBV10-3 with TRBJ1-6, with D possibly matching TRBD1 (6 bases). This TCR came from a man aged 50 to 59 who had recovered from COVID-19. The CDR3 coding sequence is TGTGCCATCAGTGAGTCTAACAGGGTGAATTCACCCCTCCACTTT. It translates to CAISESNRVNSPLHF.